These 19 T cell receptor beta chains originate from one sample sequenced in a study of blood T cell repertoires in COVID-19. Generated by immunoSEQ multiplex PCR, the TCRdb table keeps only in-frame clones and is missing some. This table has roughly 72,000 clones, roughly 80% appearing once. The specimen sequenced was peripheral blood. The receptors derive from a man aged 70-80 years who had recovered from COVID-19.

The chain uses TRBV6-5 and TRBJ2-7, with D tentatively TRBD1 (6 bases). V gave up 3 bases and J gave up 5 bases, with 14 bases separating them. Per germline, CDR1 MNHEY and CDR2 SVGAGI. The CDR3 spans 14 residues. The CDR3 here is CASSYRGPGDEQYF. Written as DNA, the CDR3 is TGTGCCAGCAGTTATCGTGGGCCAGGGGACGAGCAGTACTTC.

This chain joins TRBV5-1 and TRBJ1-6; D remains unclear. Germline CDR1 SGHRS, CDR2 YFSETQ. The CDR3 contains 13 residues. The ends were cut back, 0 bases at V and 9 bases at J, with 7 bases in the middle. CDR3 bases: TGCGCCAGCAGCTTGGTCTCGGGTTCACCCCTCCACTTT. Its translation is CASSLVSGSPLHF.

In DNA, the CDR3 is TGTGCCAGCAGCTTAACTAGCGGGAGTATAACAGATACGCAGTATTTT. This gives the protein CASSLTSGSITDTQYF. This rearrangement joins TRBV5-4 to TRBJ2-3; 11 positions agree with TRBD2. This CDR3 comprises 16 residues. The V and J ends lost 2 bases and 3 bases, in that order; junction bases with no gene match: 5. Per the germline V gene, CDR1 is SGHNT and CDR2 is YYREEE (reference sequence).

This clone showed up many times. The CDR3 DNA reads as TGTGCCAGCAGTTACCCACTCCTGACTAGCGGGGGGCCCCATGAGCAGTTCTTC. Amino acids: CASSYPLLTSGGPHEQFF. The chain has TRBV6-2 or TRBV6-3 and TRBJ2-1, with 13 bases identical to TRBD2. V shed 2 bases, J shed 8 bases, and the junction held 12 bases outside the gene matches. CDR1 and CDR2 (germline): MNHEY, SVGEGT. The CDR3 length is 18 residues.

This clone was observed a single time. The V gene is TRBV11-2, the J gene TRBJ2-2, with 8 bases lining up with TRBD2. V lost 7 bases, J lost 4 bases, and 14 bases stayed unmatched. CDR1 and CDR2 (germline): SGHAT, FQNNGV. The CDR3 runs 17 residues. The CDR3 nucleotides read TGTGCCAGCATGACCCGGGGGCGGGGGGCAAGCACCGGGGAGCTGTTTTTT. Its translation is CASMTRGRGASTGELFF.

For the CDR3, the DNA is TGTGCCTCGACGGGACAGGGGGTTTTTAACTATGGCTACACCTTC. Protein: CASTGQGVFNYGYTF. This chain joins TRBV30 and TRBJ1-2, with TRBD1 matching over 11 bases. The germline V gene encodes CDR1 GTSNPN and CDR2 SVGIG (reference sequence). Trimming at V came to 7 bases and at J to 1 base, leaving 8 bases not matched to a gene. This CDR3 spans 15 amino acids.

The chain carries TRBV9 and TRBJ2-7, with a possible D match to TRBD1 (5 bases). This CDR3 spans 14 amino acids. The V and J ends lost 4 bases and 2 bases respectively, with 13 bases between them. Germline values: CDR1 SGDLS, CDR2 YYNGEE. CDR3: CASSPTTDTYEQYF. The DNA for the CDR3 is TGTGCCAGCAGCCCCACGACAGATACCTACGAGCAGTACTTC.

The chain recombines TRBV18 with TRBJ1-1; tentatively, D is TRBD1 (6 bases). Per germline, CDR1 KGHSH and CDR2 LQKENI. V shed 1 base and J shed 3 bases, with 9 bases lying between them. This CDR3 is 14 amino acids long. The CDR3 loop is CASSPLHRDTEAFF. For the CDR3, the DNA is TGTGCCAGCTCACCACTGCACAGGGACACTGAAGCTTTCTTT.

This chain links TRBV6-5 with TRBJ2-6; D remains unclear. CDR1 MNHEY and CDR2 SVGAGI come from the germline V gene. V was trimmed by 2 bases and J by 7 bases, leaving 12 bases between them. The CDR3 runs to 15 residues. This CDR3 is CASSYDPSAANVLTF. The CDR3 DNA reads TGTGCCAGCAGTTACGATCCCAGTGCCGCCAACGTCCTGACTTTC.

This clone was found once. The chain couples TRBV3-1 (or the pseudogene TRBV3-2) to TRBJ2-7; 9 bases fit TRBD2. In germline, CDR1 is LGHDT, CDR2 YNNKEL (reference sequence). This CDR3 contains 14 residues. The V and J ends lost 3 bases and 4 bases, in that order; junction bases with no gene match: 4. The CDR3 DNA reads as TGTGCCAGCAGCCAGGTGCGGGAGGGGTACGAGCAGTACTTC. Translating gives CASSQVREGYEQYF.

The V gene is TRBV18, the J gene TRBJ2-1; a weak D match, TRBD2 (5 bases). V lost 2 bases, J lost 0 bases, and 14 bases lay in between. The germline V gene encodes CDR1 KGHSH and CDR2 LQKENI. The CDR3 is 17 amino acids. The DNA of the CDR3 is TGTGCCAGCTCACCAGAGGGCACCCAGAGCTCCTACAATGAGCAGTTCTTC. Protein product: CASSPEGTQSSYNEQFF.

The V call is TRBV12-3 or TRBV12-4, the J call TRBJ1-2; a weak D match, TRBD1 (5 bases). CDR3 size: 13 residues. Trimming stripped 3 bases from V and 5 bases from J, with 10 bases between. CDR3 protein: CASSFEGAYGYTF. DNA for the CDR3: TGTGCCAGCAGTTTCGAAGGGGCGTATGGCTACACCTTC.

This clone was picked up a small number of times. V and J are TRBV7-9 and TRBJ1-5, with D unresolved. Trimming pared 6 bases from V and 0 bases from J, leaving 6 bases between. This CDR3 spans 13 amino acids. Per germline, CDR1 SEHNR and CDR2 FQNEAQ (reference sequence). This chain's CDR3 is CASSMYSNQPQHF. As DNA, the CDR3 is TGTGCCAGCAGTATGTATAGCAATCAGCCCCAGCATTTT.

The chain is built from TRBV5-1 and TRBJ2-2; D call uncertain. The CDR3 covers 15 residues. In germline, CDR1 is SGHRS, CDR2 YFSETQ. The germline V and J ends were trimmed by 4 bases and 4 bases, with 14 bases remaining between them. CDR3 in amino acids: CASSPFQSTTGELFF. CDR3 bases: TGCGCCAGCAGCCCATTTCAGTCCACCACCGGGGAGCTGTTTTTT.

The CDR3 sequence: CASSRVEAFF. The DNA of the CDR3 is TGTGCCAGCAGCCGCGTGGAAGCTTTCTTT. This chain uses TRBV7-9 with TRBJ1-1; D unclear. CDR1 is SEHNR and CDR2 is FQNEAQ in the germline V gene (reference sequence). The CDR3 sequence is 10 residues long. V lost 5 bases, J lost 8 bases, and 6 bases lay in between.

The chain combines TRBV20-1 with TRBJ2-7; D is unclear. Germline V gene data show CDR1 as DFQATT and CDR2 as SNEGSKA (reference sequence). The V and J ends lost 0 bases and 9 bases respectively, with 9 bases between them. The CDR3 has 11 amino acids. The DNA of the CDR3 is TGCAGTGCTAGAGATCGAGAGGCGCAGTACTTC. Amino acids: CSARDREAQYF.

The CDR3 here is CASTDRDSYNSPLHF. The CDR3 DNA sequence: TGTGCCAGCACCGACAGGGACTCCTATAATTCACCCCTCCACTTT. The chain has TRBV6-6 and TRBJ1-6; 7 bases align to TRBD1. Trimming removed 7 bases from V and 0 bases from J; junction bases left unmatched: 3. Germline CDR1 reads MNHNY; CDR2 reads SVGAGI (reference sequence). This CDR3 comprises 15 residues.

J is TRBJ1-5 and V is TRBV7-8, with 7 bases that match TRBD1. The CDR3 loop spans 14 amino acids. Per germline, CDR1 SGHVS and CDR2 FQNEAQ. The J segment lost 11 bases and the V segment lost 2 bases, leaving 9 bases of the junction unmatched. The CDR3 is CASSLQGGRGSQHF. CDR3 nucleotides: TGTGCCAGCAGCTTACAAGGGGGCCGGGGGTCCCAGCATTTT. Filled out from reference TRBV7-8 and TRBJ1-5, the complete variable domain reads GAGVSQSPRYKVAKRGQDVALRCDPISGHVSLFWYQQALGQGPEFLTYFQNEAQLDKSGLPSDRFFAERPEGSVSTLKIQRTQQEDSAVYLCASSLQGGRGSQHFGDGTRLSIL.

This chain links TRBV7-2 with TRBJ1-1; no firm D call. With 1 base removed from V and 3 bases from J, the gap between germline ends came to 6 bases. CDR1 is SGHTA, CDR2 FQGNSA, per germline. This CDR3 comprises 13 residues. The CDR3 DNA is TGTGCCAGCAGCTTAGTGGGAGACACTGAAGCTTTCTTT. This sequence encodes CASSLVGDTEAFF.